The source of this TCR beta chain is a study of cytomegalovirus exposure and HLA in healthy donors. Study-wide findings and caveats: The study designated over 150 TCR beta chains cytomegalovirus-associated. Follow-up analysis seemed to connect common viral pathogens with several of the most significant clusters identified. Later analysis placed DRB1 highest and HLA-C lowest in TCR association rates, which differed by HLA locus.

PCR primers comprised 60 Vbeta and 13 Jbeta primers. The assay was immunoSEQ multiplex PCR, and TCRdb's table has in-frame clones only and misses some. The sample lists over 150,000 clones, roughly 80% occurring once. This clone has only one observation. Antigen: not known. The V and J ends lost 7 bases and 7 bases, in that order; junction bases with no gene match: 11. Germline assignment: CDR1 ENHRY and CDR2 SYGVKD. This CDR3 has 14 amino acids. The clonotype comes from a man under 40 in good health and CMV-seropositive. The chain recombines TRBV10-3 with TRBJ2-3, with 7 bases matching TRBD2. Sequenced sample: PBMCs. CDR3 protein: CAITQGTTGYTQYF. In DNA, the CDR3 is TGTGCCATCACACAAGGGACTACGGGGTATACGCAGTATTTT.